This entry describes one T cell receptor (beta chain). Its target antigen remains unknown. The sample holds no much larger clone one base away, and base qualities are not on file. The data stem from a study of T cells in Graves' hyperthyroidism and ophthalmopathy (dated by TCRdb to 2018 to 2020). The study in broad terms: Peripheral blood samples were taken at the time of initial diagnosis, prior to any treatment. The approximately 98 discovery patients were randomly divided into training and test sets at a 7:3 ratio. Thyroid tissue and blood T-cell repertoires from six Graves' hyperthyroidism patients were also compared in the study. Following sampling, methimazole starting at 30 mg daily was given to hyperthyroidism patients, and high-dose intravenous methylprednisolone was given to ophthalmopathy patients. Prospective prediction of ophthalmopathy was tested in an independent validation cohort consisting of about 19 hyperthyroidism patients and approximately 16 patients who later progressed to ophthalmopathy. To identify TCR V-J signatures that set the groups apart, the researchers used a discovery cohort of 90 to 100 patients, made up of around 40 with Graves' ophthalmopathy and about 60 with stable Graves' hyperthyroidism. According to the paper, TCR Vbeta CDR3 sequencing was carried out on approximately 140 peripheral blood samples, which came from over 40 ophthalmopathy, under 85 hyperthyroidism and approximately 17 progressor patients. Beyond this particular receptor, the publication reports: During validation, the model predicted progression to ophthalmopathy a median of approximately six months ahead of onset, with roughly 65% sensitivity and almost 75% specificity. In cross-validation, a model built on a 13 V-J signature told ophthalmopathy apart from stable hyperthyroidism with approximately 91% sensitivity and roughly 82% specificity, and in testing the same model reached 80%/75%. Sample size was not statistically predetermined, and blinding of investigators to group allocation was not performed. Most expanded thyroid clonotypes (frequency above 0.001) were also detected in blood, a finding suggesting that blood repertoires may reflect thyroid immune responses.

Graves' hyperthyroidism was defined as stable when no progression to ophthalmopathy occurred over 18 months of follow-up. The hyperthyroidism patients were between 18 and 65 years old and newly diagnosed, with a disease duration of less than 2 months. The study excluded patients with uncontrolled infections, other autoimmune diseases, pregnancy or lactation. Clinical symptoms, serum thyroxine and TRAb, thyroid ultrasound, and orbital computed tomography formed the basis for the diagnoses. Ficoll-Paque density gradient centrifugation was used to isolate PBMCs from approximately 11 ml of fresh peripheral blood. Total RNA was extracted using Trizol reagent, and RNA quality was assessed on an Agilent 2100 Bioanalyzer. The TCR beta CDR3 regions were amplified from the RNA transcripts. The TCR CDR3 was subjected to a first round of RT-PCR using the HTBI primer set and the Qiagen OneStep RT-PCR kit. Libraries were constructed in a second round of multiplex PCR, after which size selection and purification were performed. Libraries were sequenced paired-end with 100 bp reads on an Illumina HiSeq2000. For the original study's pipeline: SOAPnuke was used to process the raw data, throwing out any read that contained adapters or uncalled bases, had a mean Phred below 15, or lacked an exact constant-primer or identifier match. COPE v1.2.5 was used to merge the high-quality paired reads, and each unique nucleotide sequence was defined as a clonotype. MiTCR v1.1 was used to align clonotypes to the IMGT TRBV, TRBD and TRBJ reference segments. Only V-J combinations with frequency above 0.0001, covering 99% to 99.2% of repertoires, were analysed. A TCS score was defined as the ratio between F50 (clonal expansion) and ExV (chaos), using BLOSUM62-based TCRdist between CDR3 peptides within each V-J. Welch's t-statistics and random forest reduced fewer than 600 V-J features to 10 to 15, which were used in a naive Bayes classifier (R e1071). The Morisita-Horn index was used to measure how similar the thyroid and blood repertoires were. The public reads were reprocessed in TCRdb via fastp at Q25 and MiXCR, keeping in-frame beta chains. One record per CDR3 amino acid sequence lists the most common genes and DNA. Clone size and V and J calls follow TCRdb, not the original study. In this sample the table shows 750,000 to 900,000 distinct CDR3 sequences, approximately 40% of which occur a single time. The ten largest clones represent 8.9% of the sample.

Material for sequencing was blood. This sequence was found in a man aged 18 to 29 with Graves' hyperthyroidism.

The CDR3 corresponds to CASSHGADTIYF. The sequenced DNA is TGTGCCAGTAGCCATGGGGCAGACACCATATATTTT. The rearrangement joined TRBV19 to TRBJ1-3; 5 matching bases give a weak D call of TRBD1. From the cysteine up to the phenylalanine, the CDR3 has a length of 12 residues. The entry retains the CDR3 DNA only, 36 bases that are in frame from base 1. The germline V gene (reference sequence) gives CDR1 as LNHDA and CDR2 as SQIVND. V is shortened by 6 bases, J by 8 bases, and the region joining them spans 11 bases.